The entry that follows covers one TCR beta chain sequence. This clonotype was counted only a few times. Its binding antigen is unknown. Per-base quality was not reported, and no clone a single base away is much larger than it. Library preparation used 5' RACE. Data came from an Illumina HiSeq 2000. A universal primer binding site was introduced by template switching, and a unique molecular identifier was present in the final cDNA, enabling accurate counting of TCR cDNA molecules. First-strand cDNA for TCR alpha and beta chains was synthesized from specific primers in the conserved constant-segment region. Each cDNA library was double barcoded, with a SMART-Mk sample barcode plus Illumina barcodes, to control for contamination. Two successive PCR steps introduced TruSeq adapter sequences along with Illumina sample barcodes. The Illumina HiSeq platform was used with custom primers to sequence TCR alpha and beta cDNA libraries. In the paper's pipeline: MiGEC was used to process raw reads and extract unique molecular identifiers, and MiXCR was used to find CDR3 positions. Recombination models were inferred per individual with the repgenHMM and IGoR tools using an EM algorithm. The tcR package in R was used for shared clonotype analysis, with sharing normalized by the product of cloneset sizes. To study raw recombination free of thymic and clonal selection effects, out-of-frame nonproductive sequences were analyzed. TCRdb reran the public reads through fastp at Q25 and MiXCR, keeping productive beta chains. All rows with the same CDR3 protein become a single entry with the most common DNA and genes. The V and J calls and clone size are TCRdb's, not the authors'. Across this sample there are around 960,000 distinct CDR3 sequences, with over 9% seen only once. Around 1.6% of the sample lies in the top ten.

This sample was taken from a study of identical twins (dated by TCRdb to about 2016). In terms of the full investigation: To test whether fetal clonotypes persist, this study deep-sequenced TCR alpha and beta repertoires from monozygotic twins, from unrelated adults of various ages, and from cord blood. To rule out contamination, replicate twin experiments were performed at different times with different library preparation protocols.

What the study reported, not specific to this receptor: A weaker excess of twin sharing was found in beta out-of-frame sequences because the signal-to-noise ratio was lowered by fewer shared sequences. Conclusions relied on cross-sectional statistical analysis, since the same donors could not be followed over many years. Zero-insertion analyses could be partly confounded by invariant T cells such as MAIT and iNKT, though diverse VJ usage argued against such confounding for most clonotypes. Fewer insertions were carried by abundant cord blood beta clonotypes, a similar but weaker trend appeared in young adult naive repertoires, and no such trend appeared in memory repertoires. In monozygotic twins, recombination models systematically underestimated out-of-frame TCR alpha sharing, but the models matched the sharing seen between unrelated individuals. Compared with coincidental sharing between unrelated individuals, out-of-frame TCR alpha sequences shared between twins showed an excess of sequences with low generation probability.

Trimming accounts for 4 bases at V and 7 bases at J, while the number of junction bases matched to no gene is 5. Its CDR3 holds 13 amino acids, cysteine through phenylalanine. Kept here is only the CDR3 DNA, which spans 39 bases and is read in frame from base 1. All donors were healthy Caucasians. Three pairs of female monozygotic twins, all aged about 18 to 30 years, made up the twin cohort. The RNA used for TCR libraries was isolated from peripheral blood mononuclear cells. The data were also submitted as part of a second study, on yellow fever vaccine responses in identical twins. As noted in the second study: According to the authors, in identical twins the way T cells responded to vaccination appeared partly convergent and partly personalized. Focusing on identical twins, the study followed the T cell clones that responded to the vaccine, and did so with precision.

This TCR came from a woman in her late teens or twenties in good health. Sequenced input: PBMCs. The chain employs TRBV12-3 or TRBV12-4 and TRBJ1-1; 8 central bases correspond to TRBD1. The CDR3 reads as follows: CASSWQGAGEAFF. The DNA is as follows: TGTGCCAGCAGTTGGCAGGGGGCCGGTGAAGCTTTCTTT.